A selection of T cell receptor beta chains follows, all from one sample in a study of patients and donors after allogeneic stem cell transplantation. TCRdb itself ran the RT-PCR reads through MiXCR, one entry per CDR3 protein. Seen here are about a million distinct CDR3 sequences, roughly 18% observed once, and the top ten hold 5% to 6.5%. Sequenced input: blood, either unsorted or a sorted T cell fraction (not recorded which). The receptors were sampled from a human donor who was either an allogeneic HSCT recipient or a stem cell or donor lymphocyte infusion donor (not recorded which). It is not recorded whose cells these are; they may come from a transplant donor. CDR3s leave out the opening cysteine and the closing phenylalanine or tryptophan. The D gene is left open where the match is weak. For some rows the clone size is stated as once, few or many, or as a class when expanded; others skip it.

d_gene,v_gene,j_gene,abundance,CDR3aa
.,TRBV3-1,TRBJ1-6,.,ASSQAPPYSPLH
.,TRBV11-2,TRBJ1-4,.,ASSLGVGFRGRGGEKLF
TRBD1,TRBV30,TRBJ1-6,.,AWDRGSNSPLH
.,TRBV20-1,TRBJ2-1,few,SASRQENNEQF
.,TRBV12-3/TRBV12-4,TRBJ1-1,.,ASSLMGAGITEAF
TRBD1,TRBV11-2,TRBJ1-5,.,ASSLEEQGMAQPQH
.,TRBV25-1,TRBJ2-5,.,ASSEQGWETQY
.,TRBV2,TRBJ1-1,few,ASVWTSTEAF
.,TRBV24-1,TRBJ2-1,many,ATSETGAPRDEQF
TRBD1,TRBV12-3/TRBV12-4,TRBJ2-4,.,ASMKTTGGRNIQY
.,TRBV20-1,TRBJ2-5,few,SARVPRLGHKETQY
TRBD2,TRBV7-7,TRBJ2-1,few,ASSATSGRYEQF
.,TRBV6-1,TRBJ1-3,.,ASSGPWLDTIY
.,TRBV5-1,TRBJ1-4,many,ASSLGRQKNEKLF
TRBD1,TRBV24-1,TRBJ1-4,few,ATSDSGTGVEKLF
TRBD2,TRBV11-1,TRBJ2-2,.,ASSLGGTSGTKRGTGELF
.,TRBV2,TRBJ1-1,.,ASSPYLEAF
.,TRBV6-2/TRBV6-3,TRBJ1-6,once,ASSRSGTLH
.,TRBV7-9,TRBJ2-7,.,ASTTSPYGGGQSEQY
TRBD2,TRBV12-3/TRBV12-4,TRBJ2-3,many,ASSPLAGFSNTQY
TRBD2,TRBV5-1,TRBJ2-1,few,ASSLAGLAGGGPIEQF
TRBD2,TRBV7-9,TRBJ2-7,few,ASSLGLAGGPYEQY
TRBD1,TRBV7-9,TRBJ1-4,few,ASSRRQGASEKLF
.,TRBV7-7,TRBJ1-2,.,ASSLGRGANYGYT
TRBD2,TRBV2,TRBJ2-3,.,ASGEGSTDTQY
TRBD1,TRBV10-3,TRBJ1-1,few,AISILDRENTEAF
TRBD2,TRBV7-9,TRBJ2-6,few,ASSLGLAGAGANVLT
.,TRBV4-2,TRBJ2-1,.,ASSQRWDSVNEQF
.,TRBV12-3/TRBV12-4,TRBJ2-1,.,ASSLASVMNEQF
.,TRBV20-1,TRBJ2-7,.,SATGGTFLYEQY
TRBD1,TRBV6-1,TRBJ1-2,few,ASSRRGIDRANYGYT
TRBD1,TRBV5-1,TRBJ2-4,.,ASSSGQGNIQY
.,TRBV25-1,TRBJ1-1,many,ASSLGPYSTEAF
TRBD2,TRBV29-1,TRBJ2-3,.,SVQRLALLGDTQY
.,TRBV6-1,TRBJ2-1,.,ASSDSVSYNEQF
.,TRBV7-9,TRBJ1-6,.,ASSLEDTHH
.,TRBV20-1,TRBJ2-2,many,SARGGPNTGELF
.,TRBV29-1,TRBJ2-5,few,SVDWGTQETQY
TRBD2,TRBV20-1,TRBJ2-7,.,SAREAGETYEQY
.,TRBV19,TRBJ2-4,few,ASSIVGGAKNIQY
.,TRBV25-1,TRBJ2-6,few,ASSAHISGANVLT
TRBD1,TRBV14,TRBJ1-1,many,ASSQDRYRGDTEAF
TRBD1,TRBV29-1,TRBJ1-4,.,SVSVGTGAEKLF
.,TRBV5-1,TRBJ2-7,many,ASSFLTGLYEQY
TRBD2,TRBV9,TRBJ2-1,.,ASSVGTSGDNEQF
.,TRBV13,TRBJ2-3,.,ASSFAQAKGFVADTQY
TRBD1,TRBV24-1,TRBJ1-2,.,ATSDPGQDANYGYT
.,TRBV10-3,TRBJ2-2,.,ASQGTGELF